The rows below give T cell receptor beta chains drawn from one sample of a study of PD-1 blockade in classical Hodgkin lymphoma. Here immunoSEQ multiplex PCR was the method, and the copy in TCRdb shows in-frame clones only, minus some. The table includes over 60,000 clones, 65% to 75% detected once. The sample in question was peripheral blood mononuclear cells (PBMCs), obtained before the second cycle of nivolumab. Receptors originate from a human donor with classical Hodgkin lymphoma. The CDR3 runs from the conserved cysteine through the conserved F or W. The order of the fields is clone size, J gene, D gene, V gene, CDR3 protein, CDR3 DNA. A D gene is named only where the DNA matches it firmly. Part of the rows lack a size; the others show once, few, many or a class for expanded clones.

size: -
J: TRBJ2-5
D: TRBD2
V: TRBV4-2
CDR3: CASSQEGGGAVETQYF
DNA: TGTGCCAGCAGCCAAGAGGGCGGGGGGGCTGTGGAGACCCAGTACTTC

size: -
J: TRBJ1-1
D: TRBD1
V: TRBV28
CDR3: CASSRTGGTEAFF
DNA: TGTGCCAGCAGTCGAACAGGGGGCACTGAAGCTTTCTTT

size: -
J: TRBJ1-1
D: -
V: TRBV5-4
CDR3: CASSFGGDTEAFF
DNA: TGTGCCAGCAGCTTCGGGGGGGACACTGAAGCTTTCTTT

size: -
J: TRBJ2-3
D: TRBD2
V: TRBV11-3
CDR3: CASSPRRGTSGGPTDTQYF
DNA: TGTGCCAGCAGCCCTAGGAGAGGGACTAGCGGGGGGCCCACAGATACGCAGTATTTT

size: -
J: TRBJ1-1
D: -
V: TRBV6-5
CDR3: CASSHLNTEAFF
DNA: TGTGCCAGCAGTCACTTGAACACTGAAGCTTTCTTT

size: -
J: TRBJ2-3
D: TRBD2
V: TRBV6-5
CDR3: CASSLSGKSDTQYF
DNA: TGTGCCAGCAGTTTGAGCGGGAAGTCAGATACGCAGTATTTT

size: -
J: TRBJ1-4
D: TRBD1
V: TRBV28
CDR3: CASSLGTGEGEKLFF
DNA: TGTGCCAGCAGTCTTGGGACAGGGGAGGGAGAAAAACTGTTTTTT

size: -
J: TRBJ2-3
D: -
V: TRBV11-3
CDR3: CASSLESNSFTDTQYF
DNA: TGTGCCAGCAGCTTAGAATCTAACAGTTTCACAGATACGCAGTATTTT

size: -
J: TRBJ2-1
D: -
V: TRBV9
CDR3: CASSIWTGDNEQFF
DNA: TGTGCCAGCAGCATATGGACGGGGGACAATGAGCAGTTCTTC

size: -
J: TRBJ1-1
D: -
V: TRBV6-5
CDR3: CASSYDTEAFF
DNA: TGTGCCAGCAGTTATGACACTGAAGCTTTCTTT

size: -
J: TRBJ2-1
D: -
V: TRBV7-9
CDR3: CASSTPTSAAFF
DNA: TGTGCCAGCAGCACCCCGACTAGTGCGGCGTTCTTC

size: -
J: TRBJ2-1
D: TRBD2
V: TRBV27
CDR3: CATRTSPGSSYNEQFF
DNA: TGTGCCACCCGGACTAGCCCTGGGAGCTCCTACAATGAGCAGTTCTTC

size: -
J: TRBJ2-5
D: -
V: TRBV7-3
CDR3: CASSLNPGIGETQYF
DNA: TGTGCCAGCAGCTTAAATCCGGGGATCGGAGAGACCCAGTACTTC

size: -
J: TRBJ2-1
D: -
V: TRBV19
CDR3: CASSIDGTQQFF
DNA: TGTGCCAGTAGTATCGACGGGACCCAGCAGTTCTTC

size: -
J: TRBJ1-4
D: -
V: TRBV19
CDR3: CASGILREKLFF
DNA: TGTGCCAGTGGAATTCTCAGAGAAAAACTGTTTTTT

size: once
J: TRBJ2-1
D: -
V: TRBV4-2
CDR3: CASSQAGALKNEQFF
DNA: TGTGCCAGCAGCCAAGCGGGAGCGTTGAAAAATGAGCAGTTCTTC

size: -
J: TRBJ2-1
D: TRBD2
V: TRBV28
CDR3: CASNKAGAYNEQFF
DNA: TGTGCCAGCAATAAAGCGGGAGCTTACAATGAGCAGTTCTTC

size: -
J: TRBJ1-4
D: -
V: TRBV2
CDR3: CASRETSSTNEKLFF
DNA: TGTGCCAGCAGGGAAACAAGTTCAACTAATGAAAAACTGTTTTTT

size: -
J: TRBJ1-1
D: -
V: TRBV28
CDR3: CASVKVTNTEAFF
DNA: TGTGCCAGCGTAAAAGTGACGAACACTGAAGCTTTCTTT

size: -
J: TRBJ1-2
D: -
V: TRBV5-5
CDR3: CASNKDNYYGYTF
DNA: TGTGCCAGCAATAAAGACAACTACTATGGCTACACCTTC

size: few
J: TRBJ1-1
D: TRBD1
V: TRBV29-1
CDR3: CSVAGQGTTEAFF
DNA: TGCAGCGTTGCGGGACAGGGGACCACTGAAGCTTTCTTT

size: -
J: TRBJ1-5
D: TRBD1
V: TRBV2
CDR3: CASSPRTGDSNQPQHF
DNA: TGTGCCAGCAGCCCCCGGACAGGAGATAGCAATCAGCCCCAGCATTTT

size: once
J: TRBJ2-6
D: -
V: TRBV5-1
CDR3: CASSLPGISGANVLTF
DNA: TGCGCCAGCAGCTTGCCCGGGATCTCTGGGGCCAACGTCCTGACTTTC

size: few
J: TRBJ2-5
D: -
V: TRBV28
CDR3: CASSQSWSQETQYF
DNA: TGTGCCAGCAGTCAGTCTTGGAGTCAAGAGACCCAGTACTTC

size: -
J: TRBJ1-2
D: -
V: TRBV29-1
CDR3: CSVEGGPRYGYTF
DNA: TGCAGCGTTGAAGGAGGGCCCCGCTATGGCTACACCTTC

size: few
J: TRBJ1-2
D: TRBD1
V: TRBV30
CDR3: CAWRTGANYGYTF
DNA: TGTGCCTGGAGGACAGGGGCCAACTATGGCTACACCTTC

size: -
J: TRBJ1-5
D: -
V: TRBV5-1
CDR3: CASSLDIGANQPQHF
DNA: TGCGCCAGCAGCTTGGACATAGGAGCGAATCAGCCCCAGCATTTT

size: once
J: TRBJ1-1
D: -
V: TRBV6-5
CDR3: CASGGRGAFF
DNA: TGTGCCAGCGGGGGTCGCGGAGCTTTCTTT

size: -
J: TRBJ1-2
D: TRBD1
V: TRBV6-1
CDR3: CASSFAQGAIYGYTF
DNA: TGTGCCAGCAGTTTCGCCCAGGGGGCGATATATGGCTACACCTTC

size: once
J: TRBJ1-1
D: TRBD1
V: TRBV27
CDR3: CASSSTGALNTEAFF
DNA: TGTGCCAGCAGTTCAACAGGGGCCTTGAACACTGAAGCTTTCTTT

size: -
J: TRBJ1-6
D: TRBD1
V: TRBV27
CDR3: CASSPDRGFGAPLHF
DNA: TGTGCCAGCAGCCCCGACAGGGGGTTCGGTGCACCCCTCCACTTT

size: -
J: TRBJ2-3
D: TRBD1
V: TRBV27
CDR3: CASNYGQGSTDTQYF
DNA: TGTGCCAGCAATTATGGACAGGGTAGTACAGATACGCAGTATTTT

size: -
J: TRBJ1-1
D: TRBD1
V: TRBV6-5
CDR3: CASRHQQGAPTEAFF
DNA: TGTGCCAGCCGCCACCAGCAGGGGGCCCCCACTGAAGCTTTCTTT

size: -
J: TRBJ2-7
D: TRBD2
V: TRBV5-6
CDR3: CASSRGLAGSYEQYF
DNA: TGTGCCAGCAGCAGGGGACTAGCGGGGTCCTACGAGCAGTACTTC

size: few
J: TRBJ2-2
D: -
V: TRBV11-3
CDR3: CASSNGGSNTGELFF
DNA: TGTGCCAGCAGCAATGGGGGGTCGAACACCGGGGAGCTGTTTTTT

size: -
J: TRBJ2-7
D: -
V: TRBV15
CDR3: CATSRGGLPSYEQYF
DNA: TGTGCCACCAGCAGAGGGGGCCTGCCCTCCTACGAGCAGTACTTC

size: -
J: TRBJ2-2
D: -
V: TRBV11-3
CDR3: CASRPFSGTGELFF
DNA: TGTGCCAGCAGACCGTTTAGCGGAACCGGGGAGCTGTTTTTT

size: -
J: TRBJ1-2
D: -
V: TRBV6-5
CDR3: CASSYEPPGRGYGYTF
DNA: TGTGCCAGCAGTTACGAGCCGCCGGGCCGCGGCTATGGCTACACCTTC

size: -
J: TRBJ1-4
D: -
V: TRBV27
CDR3: CASSYPGGKLFF
DNA: TGTGCCAGCAGTTATCCGGGGGGAAAACTGTTTTTT

size: -
J: TRBJ2-7
D: -
V: TRBV15
CDR3: CATMDRSYEQYF
DNA: TGTGCCACCATGGACAGAAGTTACGAGCAGTACTTC

size: -
J: TRBJ1-3
D: -
V: TRBV9
CDR3: CASSVTNTGNTIYF
DNA: TGTGCCAGCAGCGTAACTAACACTGGAAACACCATATATTTT

size: -
J: TRBJ1-1
D: -
V: TRBV21-1
CDR3: CASTQVNTEAFF
DNA: TGTGCCAGCACTCAGGTGAACACTGAAGCTTTCTTT

size: -
J: TRBJ2-7
D: TRBD1
V: TRBV30
CDR3: CAWTGQGGQEQYF
DNA: TGTGCCTGGACCGGACAGGGCGGTCAGGAGCAGTACTTC

size: once
J: TRBJ2-3
D: TRBD2
V: TRBV11-3
CDR3: CASSHRRGAGEGDTQYF
DNA: TGTGCCAGCAGCCACAGGAGGGGAGCGGGAGAGGGAGATACGCAGTATTTT

size: -
J: TRBJ1-3
D: -
V: TRBV11-3
CDR3: CASSRTFGNTIYF
DNA: TGTGCCAGCAGCCGGACATTTGGAAACACCATATATTTT

size: -
J: TRBJ2-7
D: -
V: TRBV18
CDR3: CASSPPGGPSYEQYF
DNA: TGTGCCAGCTCACCACCGGGGGGACCGTCCTACGAGCAGTACTTC

size: -
J: TRBJ2-7
D: -
V: TRBV12-5
CDR3: CASGSGGQSTYEQYF
DNA: TGTGCTAGTGGTTCGGGGGGACAGTCGACCTACGAGCAGTACTTC